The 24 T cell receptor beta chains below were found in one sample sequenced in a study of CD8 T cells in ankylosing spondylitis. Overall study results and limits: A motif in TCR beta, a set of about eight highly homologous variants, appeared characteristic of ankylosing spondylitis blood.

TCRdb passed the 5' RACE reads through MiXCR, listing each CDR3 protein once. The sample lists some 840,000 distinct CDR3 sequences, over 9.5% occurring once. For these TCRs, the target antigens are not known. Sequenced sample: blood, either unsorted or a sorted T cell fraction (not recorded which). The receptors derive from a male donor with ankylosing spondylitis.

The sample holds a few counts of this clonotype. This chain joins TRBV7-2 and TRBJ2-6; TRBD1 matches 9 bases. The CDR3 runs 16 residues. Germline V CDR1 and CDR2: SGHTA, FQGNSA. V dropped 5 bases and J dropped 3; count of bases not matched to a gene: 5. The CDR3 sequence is CASSTRQGDGANVLTF. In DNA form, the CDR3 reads TGTGCCAGCAGCACTAGACAGGGGGATGGGGCCAACGTCCTGACTTTC.

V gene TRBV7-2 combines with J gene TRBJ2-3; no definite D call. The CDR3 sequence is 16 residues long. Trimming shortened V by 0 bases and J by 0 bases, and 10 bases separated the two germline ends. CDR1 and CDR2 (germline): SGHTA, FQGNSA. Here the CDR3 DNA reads TGTGCCAGCAGCTTAGCTGGGCTTCCTAGCACAGATACGCAGTATTTT. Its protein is CASSLAGLPSTDTQYF.

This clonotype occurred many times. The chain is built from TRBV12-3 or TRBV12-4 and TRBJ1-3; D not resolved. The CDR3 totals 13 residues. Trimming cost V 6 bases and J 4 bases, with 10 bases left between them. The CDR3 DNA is TGTGCCAGCAGCCCATCGTACGGAAACACCATATATTTT. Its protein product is CASSPSYGNTIYF.

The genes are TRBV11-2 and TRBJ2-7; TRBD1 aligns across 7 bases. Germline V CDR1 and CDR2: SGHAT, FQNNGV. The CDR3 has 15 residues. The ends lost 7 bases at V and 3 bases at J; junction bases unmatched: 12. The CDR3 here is CASTQSGTAVYEQYF. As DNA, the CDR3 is TGTGCCAGCACCCAATCCGGGACAGCGGTCTACGAGCAGTACTTC.

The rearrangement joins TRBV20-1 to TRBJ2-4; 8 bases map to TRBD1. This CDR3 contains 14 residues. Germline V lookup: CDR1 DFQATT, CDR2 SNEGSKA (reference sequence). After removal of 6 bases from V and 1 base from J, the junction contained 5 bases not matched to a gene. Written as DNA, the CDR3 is TGCAGTGCCCCCAGGGGGCCCGCCAAAAACATTCAGTACTTC. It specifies CSAPRGPAKNIQYF.

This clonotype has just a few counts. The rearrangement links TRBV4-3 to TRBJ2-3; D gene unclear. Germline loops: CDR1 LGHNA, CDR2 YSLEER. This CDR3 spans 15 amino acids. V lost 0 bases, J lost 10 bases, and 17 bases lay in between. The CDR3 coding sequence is TGCGCCAGCAGCCAAGAACCCCCCGGGCGCCGGGCGCAGTATTTT. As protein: CASSQEPPGRRAQYF.

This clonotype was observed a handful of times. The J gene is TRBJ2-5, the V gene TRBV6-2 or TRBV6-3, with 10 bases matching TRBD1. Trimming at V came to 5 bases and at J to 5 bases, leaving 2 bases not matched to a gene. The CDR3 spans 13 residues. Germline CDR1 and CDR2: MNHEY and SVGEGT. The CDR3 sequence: CASSDRGHETQYF. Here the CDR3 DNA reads TGTGCCAGCAGTGACAGGGGGCATGAGACCCAGTACTTC.

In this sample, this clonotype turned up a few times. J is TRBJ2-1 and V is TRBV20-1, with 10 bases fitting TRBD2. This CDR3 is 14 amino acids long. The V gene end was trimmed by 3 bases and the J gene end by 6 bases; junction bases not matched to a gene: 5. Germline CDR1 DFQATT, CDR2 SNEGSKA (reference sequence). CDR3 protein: CSASSAGGPNEQFF. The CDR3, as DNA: TGCAGTGCTAGTTCAGCGGGAGGGCCCAATGAGCAGTTCTTC.

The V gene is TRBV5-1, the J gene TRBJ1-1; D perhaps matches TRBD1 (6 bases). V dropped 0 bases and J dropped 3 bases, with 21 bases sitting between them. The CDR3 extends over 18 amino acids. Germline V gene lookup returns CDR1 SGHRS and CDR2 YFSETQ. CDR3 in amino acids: CASSLGVTGMALDTEAFF. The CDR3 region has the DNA TGCGCCAGCAGCTTGGGTGTTACAGGGATGGCTTTGGACACTGAAGCTTTCTTT.

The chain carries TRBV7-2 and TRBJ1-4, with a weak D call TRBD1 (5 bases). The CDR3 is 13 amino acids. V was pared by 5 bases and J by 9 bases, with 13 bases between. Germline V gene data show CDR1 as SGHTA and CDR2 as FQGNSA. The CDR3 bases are TGTGCCAGCAGCATCGGGACGGGGAAAAAACTGTTTTTT. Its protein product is CASSIGTGKKLFF.

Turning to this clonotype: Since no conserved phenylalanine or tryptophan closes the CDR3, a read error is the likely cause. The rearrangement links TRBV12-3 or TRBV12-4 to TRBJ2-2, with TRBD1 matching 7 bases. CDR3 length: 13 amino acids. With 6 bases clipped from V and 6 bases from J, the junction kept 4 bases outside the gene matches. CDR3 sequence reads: CASSPDRAGELFL. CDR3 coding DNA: TGTGCCAGCAGCCCAGACAGGGCCGGGGAGCTGTTTCTT.

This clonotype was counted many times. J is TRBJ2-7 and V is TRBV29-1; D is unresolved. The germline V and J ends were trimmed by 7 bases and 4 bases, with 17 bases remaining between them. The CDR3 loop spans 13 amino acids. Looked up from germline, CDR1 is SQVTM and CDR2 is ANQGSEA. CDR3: CSALNVGTYEQYF. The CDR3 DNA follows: TGCAGCGCCCTTAACGTGGGAACTTACGAGCAGTACTTC.

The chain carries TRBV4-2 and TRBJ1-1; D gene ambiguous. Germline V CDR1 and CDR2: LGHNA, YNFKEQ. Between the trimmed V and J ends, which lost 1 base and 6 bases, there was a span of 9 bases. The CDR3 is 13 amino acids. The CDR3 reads CASSQGGLAEAFF. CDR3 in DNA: TGTGCCAGCAGCCAAGGAGGGTTGGCTGAAGCTTTCTTT.

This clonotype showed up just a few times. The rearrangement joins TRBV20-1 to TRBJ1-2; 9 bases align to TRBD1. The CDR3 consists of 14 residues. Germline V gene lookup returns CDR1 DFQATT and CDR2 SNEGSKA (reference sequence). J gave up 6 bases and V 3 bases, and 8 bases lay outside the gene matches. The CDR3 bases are TGCAGTGCTAGGTTGGGGAACAGGGGGCATGGCTACACCTTC. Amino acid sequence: CSARLGNRGHGYTF.

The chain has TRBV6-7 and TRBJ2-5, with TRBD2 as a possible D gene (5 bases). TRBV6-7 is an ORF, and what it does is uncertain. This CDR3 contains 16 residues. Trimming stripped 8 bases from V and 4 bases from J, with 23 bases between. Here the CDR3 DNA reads TGTGCCAGCTTCGGAAGGTCTAGGGAGCATGGAGAGACCCAGTACTTC. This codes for CASFGRSREHGETQYF.

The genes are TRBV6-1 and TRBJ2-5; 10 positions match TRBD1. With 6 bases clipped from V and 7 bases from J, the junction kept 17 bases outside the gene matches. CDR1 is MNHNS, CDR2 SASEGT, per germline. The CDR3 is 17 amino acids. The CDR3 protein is CASRASGTGVIYWTQYF. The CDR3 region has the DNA TGTGCCAGCAGAGCCTCCGGGACAGGGGTAATATATTGGACCCAGTACTTC.

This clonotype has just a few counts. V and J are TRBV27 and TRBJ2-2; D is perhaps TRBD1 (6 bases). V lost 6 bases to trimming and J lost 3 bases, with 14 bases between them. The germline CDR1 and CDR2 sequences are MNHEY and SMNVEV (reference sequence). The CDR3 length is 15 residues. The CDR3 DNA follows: TGTGCCAGCAGGCCCCGGGACAAGTACACCGGGGAGCTGTTTTTT. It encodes CASRPRDKYTGELFF.

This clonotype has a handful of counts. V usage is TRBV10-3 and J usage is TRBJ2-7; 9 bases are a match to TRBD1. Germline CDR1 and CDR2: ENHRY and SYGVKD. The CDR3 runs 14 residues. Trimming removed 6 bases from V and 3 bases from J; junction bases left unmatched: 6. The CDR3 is CAIRGTGPGYEQYF. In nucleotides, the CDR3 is TGTGCCATCAGGGGGACAGGGCCCGGCTACGAGCAGTACTTC.

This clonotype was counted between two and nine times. The CDR3 loop reads CASSLGDTVYGYTF. The CDR3 nucleotides read TGTGCCAGCAGCTTAGGGGACACCGTCTATGGCTACACCTTC. The J gene is TRBJ1-2, the V gene TRBV7-2; tentatively, D is TRBD1 (6 bases). CDR1 and CDR2 (germline): SGHTA, FQGNSA. The V end was cut by 1 base, the J end by 4 bases, with 10 bases between. The CDR3 totals 14 residues. Variable domain in full (rest from reference TRBV7-2 and TRBJ1-2): GAGVSQSPSNKVTEKGKDVELRCDPISGHTALYWYRQSLGQGLEFLIYFQGNSAPDKSGLPSDRFSAERTGGSVSTLTIQRTQQEDSAVYLCASSLGDTVYGYTFGSGTRLTVV.

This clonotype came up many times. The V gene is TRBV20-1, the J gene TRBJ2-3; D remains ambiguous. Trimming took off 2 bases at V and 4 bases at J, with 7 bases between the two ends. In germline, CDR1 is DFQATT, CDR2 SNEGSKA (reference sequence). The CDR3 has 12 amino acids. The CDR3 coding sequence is TGCAGTGCTAGATTCAACGCAGATACGCAGTATTTT. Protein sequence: CSARFNADTQYF.

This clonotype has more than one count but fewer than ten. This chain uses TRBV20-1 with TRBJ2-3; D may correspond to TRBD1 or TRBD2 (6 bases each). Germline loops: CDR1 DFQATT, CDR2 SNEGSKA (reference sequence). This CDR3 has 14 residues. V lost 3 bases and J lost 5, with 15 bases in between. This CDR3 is CSASGGGVIDTQYF. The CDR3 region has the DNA TGCAGTGCTAGTGGGGGCGGGGTAATAGATACGCAGTATTTT.

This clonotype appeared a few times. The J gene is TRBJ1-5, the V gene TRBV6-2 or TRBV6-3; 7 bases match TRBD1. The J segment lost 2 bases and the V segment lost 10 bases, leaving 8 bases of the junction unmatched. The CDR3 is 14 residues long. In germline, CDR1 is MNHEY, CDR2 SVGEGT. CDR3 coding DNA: TGTGCCACCCGGAACAGGGGTGGCAATCAGCCCCAGCATTTT. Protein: CATRNRGGNQPQHF.

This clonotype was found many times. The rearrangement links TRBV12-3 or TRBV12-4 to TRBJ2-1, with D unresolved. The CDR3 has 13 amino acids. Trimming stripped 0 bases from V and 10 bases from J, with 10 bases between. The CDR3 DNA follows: TGTGCCAGCAGTTTAGCAGGGCTGGGGGAGCAGTTCTTC. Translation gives CASSLAGLGEQFF.

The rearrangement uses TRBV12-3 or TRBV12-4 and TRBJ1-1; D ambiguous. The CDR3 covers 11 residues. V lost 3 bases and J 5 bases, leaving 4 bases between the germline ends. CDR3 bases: TGTGCCAGCAGTTTGATGACTGAAGCTTTCTTT. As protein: CASSLMTEAFF.